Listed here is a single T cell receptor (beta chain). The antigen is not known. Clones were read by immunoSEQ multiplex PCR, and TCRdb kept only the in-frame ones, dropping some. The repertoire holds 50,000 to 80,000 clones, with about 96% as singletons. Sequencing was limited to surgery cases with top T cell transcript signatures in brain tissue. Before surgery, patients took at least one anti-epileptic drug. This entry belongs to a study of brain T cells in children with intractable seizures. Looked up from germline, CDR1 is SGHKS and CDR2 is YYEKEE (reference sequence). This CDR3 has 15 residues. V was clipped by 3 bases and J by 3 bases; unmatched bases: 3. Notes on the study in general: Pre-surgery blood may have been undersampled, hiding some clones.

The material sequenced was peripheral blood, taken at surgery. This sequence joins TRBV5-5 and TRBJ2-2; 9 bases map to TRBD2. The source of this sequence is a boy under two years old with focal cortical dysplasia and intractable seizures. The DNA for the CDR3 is TGTGCCAGCAGCTACCGCGGGGGGGACACCGGGGAGCTGTTTTTT. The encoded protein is CASSYRGGDTGELFF.